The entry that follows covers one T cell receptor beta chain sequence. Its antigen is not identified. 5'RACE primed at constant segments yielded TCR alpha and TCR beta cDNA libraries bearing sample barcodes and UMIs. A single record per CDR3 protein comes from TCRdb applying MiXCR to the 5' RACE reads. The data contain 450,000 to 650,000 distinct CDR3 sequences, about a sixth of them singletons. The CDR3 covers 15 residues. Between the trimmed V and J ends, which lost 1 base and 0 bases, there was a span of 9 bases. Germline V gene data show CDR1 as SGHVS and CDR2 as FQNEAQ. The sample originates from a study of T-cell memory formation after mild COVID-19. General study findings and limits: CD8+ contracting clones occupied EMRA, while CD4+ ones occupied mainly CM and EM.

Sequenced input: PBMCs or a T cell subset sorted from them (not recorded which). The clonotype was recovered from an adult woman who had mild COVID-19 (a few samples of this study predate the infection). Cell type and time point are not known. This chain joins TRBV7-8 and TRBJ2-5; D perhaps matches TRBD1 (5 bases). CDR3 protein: CASSLVGRDQETQYF. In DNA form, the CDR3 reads TGTGCCAGCAGCTTAGTGGGCAGGGACCAAGAGACCCAGTACTTC.